This record looks at one T cell receptor (beta chain) sequence and its context. The repertoire was sequenced with immunoSEQ multiplex PCR; TCRdb's copy has only in-frame clones and lacks some. The table has 100,000 to 150,000 clones, over 75% seen once. V dropped 3 bases and J dropped 2; count of bases not matched to a gene: 0. CDR1 SGHAT and CDR2 FQDESV come from the germline V gene (reference sequence). CDR3 length equals 15 residues. This record comes from a study of control samples from healthy donors and cancer patients. Sequencing was performed on blood. This TCR came from a man aged 35 to 55 in good health. The chain is built from TRBV11-1 and TRBJ2-1, with TRBD2 identical over 11 bases. Written as DNA, the CDR3 is TGTGCCAGCAGCTTTAGCGGGGGGGCCTACAATGAGCAGTTCTTC. Amino acid sequence: CASSFSGGAYNEQFF.